Below, one TCR beta chain is given with its context. Its cognate antigen is unknown. A FACSAria was used to sort CD4+ and CD8+ T cells. These cells came from PBMCs. J was trimmed by 1 base and V by 3 bases; bases with no gene match: 12. The V gene's germline CDR1 is MGHRA and CDR2 YSYEKL. This CDR3 comprises 18 residues. These data belong to a study of CD8+ T cells in alopecia areata. Study results and caveats: Normal skin contains resident alphabeta T cells, and these are also sequenced in scalp samples. TCR sharing across patients was less clear than in mice, possibly HLA-related. Higher clonality than in normal scalp was seen in lesional scalp, especially alopecia totalis/universalis.

RNA extraction was followed by reverse transcription into cDNA, which acted as the sequencing template. Assay used: immunoSEQ multiplex PCR; TCRdb lists only in-frame clones, some missing. The sample carries about 140,000 clones, 62% recorded once. The sequencing input was CD8+ T cells sorted from blood. The origin of this receptor is a human donor in good health. The chain carries TRBV4-1 and TRBJ2-3, with 8 nucleotides matching TRBD2. CDR3 nucleotides: TGCGCCAGCAGCCACCCAAAGACGGGAGGGCCTCGCACAGATACGCAGTATTTT. Protein sequence: CASSHPKTGGPRTDTQYF.